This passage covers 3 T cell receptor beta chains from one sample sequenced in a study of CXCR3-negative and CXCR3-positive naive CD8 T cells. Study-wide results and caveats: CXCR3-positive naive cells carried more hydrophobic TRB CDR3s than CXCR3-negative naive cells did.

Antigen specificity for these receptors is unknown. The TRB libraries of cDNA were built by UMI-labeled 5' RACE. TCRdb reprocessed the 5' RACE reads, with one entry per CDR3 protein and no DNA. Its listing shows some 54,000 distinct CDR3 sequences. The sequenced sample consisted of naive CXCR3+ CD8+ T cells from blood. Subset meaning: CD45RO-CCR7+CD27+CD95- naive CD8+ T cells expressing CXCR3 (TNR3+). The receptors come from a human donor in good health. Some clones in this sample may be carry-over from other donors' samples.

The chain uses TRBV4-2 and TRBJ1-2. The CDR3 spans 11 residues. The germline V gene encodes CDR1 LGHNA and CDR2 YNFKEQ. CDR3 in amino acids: CASSQEGIYTF.

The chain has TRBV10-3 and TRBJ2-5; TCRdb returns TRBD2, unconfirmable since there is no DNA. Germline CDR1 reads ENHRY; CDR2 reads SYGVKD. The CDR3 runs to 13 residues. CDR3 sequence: CAIKGSGGETQYF.

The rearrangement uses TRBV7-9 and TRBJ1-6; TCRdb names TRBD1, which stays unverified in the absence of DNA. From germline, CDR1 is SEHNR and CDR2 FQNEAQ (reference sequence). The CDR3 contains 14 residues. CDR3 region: CASSTRAYNSPLHF.